This T cell receptor (beta chain) was captured in a study of T cells after yellow fever vaccination. Germline CDR1 is SGHAT and CDR2 is FQDESV (reference sequence). Trimming took off 6 bases at V and 0 bases at J, with 23 bases between the two ends. The CDR3 length is 18 residues. Overall study results and limits: Among all clonotypes, a small share was observed in both CD4 and CD8 compartments. At around 95% for CD4 and about 88% for CD8, most primary-vaccination clones showed up again after the booster.

TCRdb redid the calling of the 5' RACE reads with MiXCR, one entry per CDR3 protein. The repertoire consists of tens of thousands of distinct CDR3 sequences, with around 7% occurring once and the leading ten covering roughly 30%. Comments on this clonotype: No antigen is known for it.

This sequence was found in a man in his late teens or twenties who received the YFV17D yellow fever vaccine. This sample comprised CD8+ T cells sorted from PBMCs, obtained about 10 days after the first yellow fever vaccination. The chain employs TRBV11-1 and TRBJ1-2; D gene unclear. The CDR3 DNA is TGTGCCAGCAGTCTCTCGCGGGCTGACATTTCGGCTAACTATGGCTACACCTTC. Translating it yields CASSLSRADISANYGYTF. Complete variable domain (other parts from reference TRBV11-1 and TRBJ1-2): EAEVAQSPRYKITEKSQAVAFWCDPISGHATLYWYRQILGQGPELLVQFQDESVVDDSQLPKDRFSAERLKGVDSTLKIQPAELGDSAMYLCASSLSRADISANYGYTFGSGTRLTVV.